The 29 T cell receptor beta chains below were found in one sample sequenced in a study of T cell repertoires in cytomegalovirus infection (dated by TCRdb to between 2018 and 2020). Sequencing relied on an Illumina HiSeq 1500. The public reads were run again by TCRdb, first through fastp at Q25 and then through MiXCR, and only productive beta chains were kept. Rows merge per CDR3 protein into single entries with the most common DNA and genes. The sample profile shows fewer than 550,000 distinct CDR3 sequences; approximately 31% of them were found once. Around 13% of the sample lies in the top ten. Sequencing was performed on PBMCs. Receptors were obtained from a human donor in good health (CMV status not recorded). Some clones in this sample may be carry-over from other donors' samples.

This clonotype showed up just a few times. The V and J genes are TRBV10-3 and TRBJ2-7; maybe TRBD1 (5 bases). Germline V gene data show CDR1 as ENHRY and CDR2 as SYGVKD. The V gene lost 8 bases and the J gene lost 2 bases, with 7 bases spanning the gap. The CDR3 is made up of 11 amino acids. CDR3 sequence reads: CAIATAYEQYF. CDR3 sequence (DNA): TGTGCCATCGCGACAGCCTACGAGCAGTACTTC.

This clonotype appeared many times. V gene TRBV7-9 combines with J gene TRBJ1-6; 7 nucleotides line up with TRBD1. CDR3 length: 15 amino acids. Per the germline V gene, CDR1 is SEHNR and CDR2 is FQNEAQ (reference sequence). V was pared by 6 bases and J by 7 bases, with 9 bases of the junction left unmatched. In DNA, the CDR3 is TGTGCCAGCAGACCGACGGGACAGTCCAATTCACCCCTCCACTTT. It encodes CASRPTGQSNSPLHF.

CDR3 coding DNA: TGTGCCAGCAGCCAAGAGTTGGGGGTGCCTATGTTTGGGCAGTTCTTC. Translating gives CASSQELGVPMFGQFF. J is TRBJ2-1 and V is TRBV4-2; D is perhaps TRBD1 or TRBD2 (5 bases each). CDR3 length: 16 amino acids. The germline V and J ends were trimmed by 0 bases and 12 bases, with 21 bases remaining between them. Germline V gene data show CDR1 as LGHNA and CDR2 as YNFKEQ.

This sequence joins TRBV7-4 and TRBJ2-7, with 7 bases identical to TRBD2. The CDR3 is made up of 16 amino acids. V lost 3 bases and J lost 4; bases outside the gene matches: 12. Germline values: CDR1 SGHVT, CDR2 SQSDAQ. The CDR3 coding sequence is TGTGCCAGCAGCTTTATGGCGGGGGATAGTGGTTACGAGCAGTACGTC. The encoded protein is CASSFMAGDSGYEQYV.

The V and J genes are TRBV5-1 and TRBJ2-3; perhaps D is TRBD1 or TRBD2 (5 bases each). V was clipped by 4 bases and J by 3 bases, with 12 bases between them. The CDR3 totals 14 residues. The germline V gene encodes CDR1 SGHRS and CDR2 YFSETQ. Here the CDR3 reads CASSLQGPTDTQYF. DNA of the CDR3: TGCGCCAGCAGCCTCCAGGGACCAACAGATACGCAGTATTTT. The full variable domain, rest sourced from reference TRBV5-1 and TRBJ2-3, is KAGVTQTPRYLIKTRGQQVTLSCSPISGHRSVSWYQQTPGQGLQFLFEYFSETQRNKGNFPGRFSGRQFSNSRSEMNVSTLELGDSALYLCASSLQGPTDTQYFGPGTRLTVL.

This clonotype was seen more than once but under ten times. The chain joins TRBV6-2 or TRBV6-3 to TRBJ2-1, with D possibly TRBD1 on 6 matching bases. The CDR3 is made up of 14 amino acids. CDR1 is MNHEY, CDR2 SVGEGT, per germline. Deletions cut 0 bases from V and 12 bases from J, with 15 bases between. The CDR3 spells CASSYSSAGAWQFF. CDR3 bases: TGTGCCAGCAGTTACTCTTCCGCAGGGGCTTGGCAGTTCTTC.

This clonotype was observed a handful of times. The chain links TRBV12-3 or TRBV12-4 to TRBJ2-1; TRBD2 matches 7 bases. The V gene end was trimmed by 2 bases and the J gene end by 1 base; junction bases not matched to a gene: 8. The CDR3 is 17 amino acids. CDR3 amino acids: CASSLNLGGISYNEQFF. The CDR3 region has the DNA TGTGCCAGCAGTTTAAACCTCGGGGGGATATCCTACAATGAGCAGTTCTTC.

This clonotype was seen only a few times. This rearrangement joins TRBV14 to TRBJ1-6, with 12 bases fitting TRBD1. CDR3 length equals 19 residues. J was trimmed by 7 bases and V by 3 bases; bases with no gene match: 13. Germline CDR1 reads SGHDN; CDR2 reads FVKESK. For the CDR3, the DNA is TGTGCCAGCAGCCAGACCGGGACAGGGGGCTTTTTGGGGAATTCACCCCTCCACTTT. Protein sequence: CASSQTGTGGFLGNSPLHF.

The chain uses TRBV28 and TRBJ1-5; 11 nucleotides agree with TRBD1. CDR3 length: 16 residues. Germline CDR1 MDHEN, CDR2 SYDVKM. V shed 5 bases and J 6 bases; nucleotides not matched to a gene: 9. The CDR3 reads CASSIHVGTGGQPQHF. CDR3 nucleotide sequence: TGTGCCAGCAGTATTCACGTGGGGACAGGGGGTCAGCCCCAGCATTTT.

With respect to this clonotype: Without the conserved terminal phenylalanine or tryptophan, this CDR3 likely stems from a read error. The V and J genes are TRBV7-2 and TRBJ1-3, with TRBD1 identical over 9 bases. Germline V lookup: CDR1 SGHTA, CDR2 FQGNSA. The V and J ends lost 5 bases and 3 bases, in that order; junction bases with no gene match: 11. This CDR3 spans 17 amino acids. The CDR3 loop reads CASSPPRDRVVGNTIYL. CDR3 DNA sequence: TGTGCCAGCAGCCCCCCCCGGGACAGGGTCGTTGGAAACACCATATATTTG.

With respect to this clonotype: A much larger clone differs by one base, so this may be a read error. CDR3 in DNA: TGTGCCGGCAGTGAAGCCCCGCAGCCGGGGGAGACCCAGTACTTC. Encoded protein: CAGSEAPQPGETQYF. V usage is TRBV6-1 and J usage is TRBJ2-5; maybe TRBD2 (5 bases). The CDR3 sequence is 15 residues long. The V gene's germline CDR1 is MNHNS and CDR2 SASEGT.

This clonotype was seen ten or more times. This chain links TRBV27 with TRBJ1-1; tentative D call: TRBD1 (5 bases). Per the germline V gene, CDR1 is MNHEY and CDR2 is SMNVEV (reference sequence). The CDR3 length is 14 residues. Trimming stripped 5 bases from V and 5 bases from J, with 15 bases between. The CDR3 loop is CASSPRPRGTEAFF. The CDR3 nucleotides are TGTGCCAGCAGTCCCCGACCAAGGGGTACTGAAGCTTTCTTT.

The chain combines TRBV7-9 with TRBJ1-2; D is unresolved. The CDR3 spans 8 residues. The germline V gene encodes CDR1 SEHNR and CDR2 FQNEAQ (reference sequence). Trimming stripped 8 bases from V and 8 bases from J, with 3 bases between. CDR3: CASGGYTF. The CDR3 nucleotides are TGTGCCAGCGGAGGCTACACCTTC. The whole variable domain, remainder taken from reference TRBV7-9 and TRBJ1-2, is DTGVSQNPRHKITKRGQNVTFRCDPISEHNRLYWYRQTLGQGPEFLTYFQNEAQLEKSRLLSDRFSAERPKGSFSTLEIQRTEQGDSAMYLCASGGYTFGSGTRLTVV.

Concerning this clonotype: At one end the junction does not follow the germline gene, possibly because of a read error. V gene TRBV7-7 combines with J gene TRBJ2-5, with 7 bases that match TRBD2. The CDR3 spans 16 residues. Germline V lookup: CDR1 SSHAT, CDR2 FNYEAQ (reference sequence). The CDR3 reads CASSPGSGGGWETQYF. CDR3 coding DNA: TGTGCTAGCAGCCCCGGAAGTGGCGGGGGATGGGAGACCCAGTACTTC.

There are many counts of this clonotype. This chain connects TRBV7-2 to TRBJ2-1; D gene ambiguous. CDR1 SGHTA and CDR2 FQGNSA come from the germline V gene. V lost 5 bases to trimming and J lost 8 bases, with 7 bases between them. This CDR3 is 11 amino acids long. The CDR3 loop reads CASSPNDEQFF. CDR3 bases: TGTGCCAGCAGCCCAAACGATGAGCAGTTCTTC.

The V call is TRBV7-2, the J call TRBJ2-5; TRBD2 matches at 7 bases. The CDR3 contains 16 residues. Looked up from germline, CDR1 is SGHTA and CDR2 is FQGNSA. The junction had 13 bases not matched to a gene; V was cut back by 5 bases and J by 4 bases. DNA of the CDR3: TGTGCCAGCAGCGCCTCCCATGGGGGGGGGTTAGAGACCCAGTACTTC. Its protein product is CASSASHGGGLETQYF.

V gene TRBV10-3 combines with J gene TRBJ1-5; 8 nucleotides agree with TRBD1. V shed 8 bases and J 0 bases; nucleotides not matched to a gene: 12. The CDR3 has 17 residues. CDR1 is ENHRY and CDR2 is SYGVKD in the germline V gene. CDR3 nucleotides: TGTGCCATCGGTAAGGGGACAGGTCAAAATAGCAATCAGCCCCAGCATTTT. Encoded protein: CAIGKGTGQNSNQPQHF.

The table lists this clonotype with many counts. This rearrangement joins TRBV7-9 to TRBJ1-1; D may be TRBD1 (5 bases). The V gene lost 1 base and the J gene lost 6 bases, with 12 bases spanning the gap. From germline, CDR1 is SEHNR and CDR2 FQNEAQ (reference sequence). The CDR3 length is 14 residues. The CDR3 here is CASSLVVRGSEAFF. Written as DNA, the CDR3 is TGTGCCAGCAGCTTAGTGGTGCGGGGCTCTGAAGCTTTCTTT.

This clonotype was counted many times. The chain joins TRBV7-2 to TRBJ2-3; tentative D call: TRBD2 (5 bases). Trimming stripped 5 bases from V and 6 bases from J, with 21 bases between. The CDR3 sequence is 16 residues long. Per germline, CDR1 SGHTA and CDR2 FQGNSA. The CDR3 DNA is TGTGCCAGCAGCCCCCGGACGTATCCGGGAACGGATACGCAGTATTTT. Its protein is CASSPRTYPGTDTQYF.

Here the CDR3 reads CSARLEGRTSASYEQYF. In DNA form, the CDR3 reads TGCAGTGCTAGATTGGAGGGGAGGACTAGCGCCTCCTACGAGCAGTACTTC. This chain uses TRBV20-1 with TRBJ2-7, with 9 bases identical to TRBD2. The CDR3 totals 17 residues. With V trimmed by 2 bases and J by 0 bases, 11 bases remained unmatched. Germline CDR1 is DFQATT and CDR2 is SNEGSKA (reference sequence).

The gene calls are TRBV19 and TRBJ1-5, with D possibly TRBD1 on 5 matching bases. Germline lookup yields CDR1 LNHDA and CDR2 SQIVND (reference sequence). This CDR3 spans 14 amino acids. Trimming removed 6 bases from V and 5 bases from J, with 14 bases in between. The CDR3 sequence: CASSPTTGYQPQHF. CDR3 DNA sequence: TGTGCCAGTAGCCCGACCACAGGTTATCAGCCCCAGCATTTT.

V and J are TRBV6-6 and TRBJ1-2; D unclear. The germline gives CDR1 MNHNY, CDR2 SVGAGI (reference sequence). This CDR3 comprises 13 residues. The V gene lost 6 bases and the J gene lost 8 bases, with 16 bases spanning the gap. The CDR3 coding sequence is TGTGCCAGCAGAACCGGGCCACCACTCGGCTACACCTTC. This codes for CASRTGPPLGYTF.

This clonotype was seen more than once but under ten times. The rearrangement uses TRBV12-3 or TRBV12-4 and TRBJ2-5, with D possibly TRBD2 on 6 matching bases. This CDR3 is 13 amino acids long. The V and J ends lost 7 bases and 4 bases respectively, with 13 bases between them. The CDR3 is CASKAGRLETQYF. The CDR3 region has the DNA TGTGCCAGCAAGGCCGGGAGATTAGAGACCCAGTACTTC.

This clonotype was seen repeatedly, ten times or more. The genes are TRBV28 and TRBJ2-7; D remains ambiguous. Germline values: CDR1 MDHEN, CDR2 SYDVKM. Deletions cut 6 bases from V and 0 bases from J, with 21 bases between. The length of the CDR3 is 17 residues. The CDR3 DNA is TGTGCCAGCAGCTCTTACGGCGTCTTCCAAAGCTCCTACGAGCAGTACTTC. It codes for CASSSYGVFQSSYEQYF.

J is TRBJ2-7 and V is TRBV4-1; TRBD1 agrees at 9 bases. J lost 6 bases, V lost 3 bases, and 6 bases had no gene match. CDR3 length: 14 residues. CDR1 is MGHRA, CDR2 YSYEKL, per germline. The CDR3 reads CASSHDRGSREQYF. CDR3 DNA: TGCGCCAGCAGCCACGACAGGGGGTCACGCGAGCAGTACTTC.

The chain carries TRBV7-2 and TRBJ1-5, with D possibly being TRBD1 (6 bases). This CDR3 contains 15 residues. CDR1 SGHTA and CDR2 FQGNSA come from the germline V gene. V was clipped by 5 bases and J by 5 bases, with 16 bases between them. The CDR3: CASSHDRYGDQPQHF. CDR3 in DNA: TGTGCCAGCAGCCATGACAGGTACGGAGATCAGCCCCAGCATTTT.

In this sample, this clonotype turned up a few times. This rearrangement joins TRBV14 to TRBJ1-5, with D possibly being TRBD1 (5 bases). Germline V CDR1 and CDR2: SGHDN, FVKESK. Trimming removed 0 bases from V and 7 bases from J, with 7 bases in between. The CDR3 is made up of 13 amino acids. The CDR3 reads CASSQDRVQPQHF. In nucleotides, the CDR3 is TGTGCCAGCAGCCAAGACAGGGTCCAGCCCCAGCATTTT.

This chain connects TRBV24-1 to TRBJ2-1; D is possibly TRBD2 (7 bases). The CDR3 runs to 16 residues. The germline CDR1 and CDR2 sequences are KGHDR and SFDVKD. Between the trimmed V and J ends, which lost 4 bases and 7 bases, there was a span of 19 bases. Here the CDR3 reads CATSEPAGKGGNEQFF. As DNA, the CDR3 is TGTGCCACCAGTGAACCCGCAGGGAAGGGGGGGAATGAGCAGTTCTTC.

The gene calls are TRBV9 and TRBJ2-3; possibly TRBD1 or TRBD2 for D (6 bases each). V lost 1 base and J 5 bases, leaving 17 bases between the germline ends. Germline assignment: CDR1 SGDLS and CDR2 YYNGEE. The CDR3 runs 16 residues. Here the CDR3 reads CASSVYTGADLDTQYF. Here the CDR3 DNA reads TGTGCCAGCAGCGTATATACGGGGGCAGACTTAGATACGCAGTATTTT.